This is a list of T cell receptor beta chains from one sample in a study of human T cells and chemical hapten exposure. TCRdb fed the RACE reads into MiXCR, producing one record per CDR3 protein. The sample has 80,000 to 100,000 distinct CDR3 sequences, roughly an eighth seen once. Sequences were derived from whole blood, sampled in connection with sensitization to the hapten diphenylcyclopropenone (DPC). These receptors were collected from a middle-aged woman with alopecia areata. Some clones in this sample may be carry-over from other donors' samples. The CDR3 runs from the conserved cysteine through the conserved F or W. Each record gives: CDR3 DNA, CDR3 protein, clone size, J gene, D gene, V gene. D genes are given only for firm matches. Clone size is not always given. Where it is, it says once, few, many or a class for expanded clones.

CDR3nt: TGTGCCAGCTCACCACCGGCAGATACGCAGTATTTT; CDR3aa: CASSPPADTQYF; abundance: many; j_gene: TRBJ2-3; d_gene: -; v_gene: TRBV18
CDR3nt: TGCAGCGTTGGACAGGGTATAGCCAAAAACATTCAGTACTTC; CDR3aa: CSVGQGIAKNIQYF; abundance: few; j_gene: TRBJ2-4; d_gene: TRBD1; v_gene: TRBV29-1
CDR3nt: TGCAGTGCTAGAGACCCCCACCGGGGCAATCAGCCCCAGCATTTT; CDR3aa: CSARDPHRGNQPQHF; abundance: many; j_gene: TRBJ1-5; d_gene: -; v_gene: TRBV20-1
CDR3nt: TGTGCCAGCAGCAATTCGGGACTAGCGGGATCAACCGACTACGAGCAGTACTTC; CDR3aa: CASSNSGLAGSTDYEQYF; abundance: many; j_gene: TRBJ2-7; d_gene: -; v_gene: TRBV21-1
CDR3nt: TGCGCCAGCAGCCAAGAACCGAGCAGGGTGCACACCATATATTTT; CDR3aa: CASSQEPSRVHTIYF; abundance: few; j_gene: TRBJ1-3; d_gene: -; v_gene: TRBV4-3
CDR3nt: TGCGCCAGCAGTTACTCAAGGGGCACTGAAGCTTTCTTT; CDR3aa: CASSYSRGTEAFF; abundance: -; j_gene: TRBJ1-1; d_gene: -; v_gene: TRBV6-5
CDR3nt: TGTGCCAGCAGCCCCCGGGACTTCGCCTACAATGAGCAGTTCTTC; CDR3aa: CASSPRDFAYNEQFF; abundance: once; j_gene: TRBJ2-1; d_gene: -; v_gene: TRBV28
CDR3nt: TGTGCCAGCAGCTTGGATCCACAGGGACCTTCTAACTATGGCTACACCTTC; CDR3aa: CASSLDPQGPSNYGYTF; abundance: few; j_gene: TRBJ1-2; d_gene: -; v_gene: TRBV5-5
CDR3nt: TGTGCCAGCAGCCCCTTGACTACCCTTGGTCGGGAGCAGTACTTC; CDR3aa: CASSPLTTLGREQYF; abundance: many; j_gene: TRBJ2-7; d_gene: -; v_gene: TRBV7-2
CDR3nt: TGTGCCAGCAGCGTAGGAACAGAACGCGAGCAGTACTTC; CDR3aa: CASSVGTEREQYF; abundance: few; j_gene: TRBJ2-7; d_gene: -; v_gene: TRBV9
CDR3nt: TGTGCCAGCAGCCCAGGGGTTACTAAACTGTTTTTT; CDR3aa: CASSPGVTKLFF; abundance: -; j_gene: TRBJ1-4; d_gene: -; v_gene: TRBV7-9
CDR3nt: TGTGCCAGCAGTTTACGGTCGGGACTAGTAATGCGGAGGTCCTACAATGAGCAGTTCTTC; CDR3aa: CASSLRSGLVMRRSYNEQFF; abundance: many; j_gene: TRBJ2-1; d_gene: TRBD2; v_gene: TRBV12-3/TRBV12-4
CDR3nt: TGTGCCAGCAGGGGGACAGGGGGCATCTCCGCCCTCCACTTT; CDR3aa: CASRGTGGISALHF; abundance: few; j_gene: TRBJ1-6; d_gene: TRBD1; v_gene: TRBV6-6
CDR3nt: TGTGCCAGCAGTTACGCGGGAGGGCCGAAAGAGACCCAGTACTTC; CDR3aa: CASSYAGGPKETQYF; abundance: -; j_gene: TRBJ2-5; d_gene: TRBD2; v_gene: TRBV6-6
CDR3nt: TGTGCCAGCAGAAAGGGGACTCAAGAGACCCAGTACTTC; CDR3aa: CASRKGTQETQYF; abundance: -; j_gene: TRBJ2-5; d_gene: -; v_gene: TRBV27
CDR3nt: TGTGCCAGCAGTGACGAACAGGGGTTTCTGGTCTACGAGCAGTACTTC; CDR3aa: CASSDEQGFLVYEQYF; abundance: -; j_gene: TRBJ2-7; d_gene: TRBD1; v_gene: TRBV6-2/TRBV6-3